This T cell receptor beta chain stems from a study of graft-versus-host responses after intestinal transplantation. Study-level results: GvH clones surfaced in recipient marrow, some emerging earlier in ileum or blood.

Method: immunoSEQ multiplex PCR; TCRdb's copy keeps in-frame clones and lacks some. Counted here are 65,000 to 100,000 clones, around 90% occurring once; the ten biggest clones make up around 0.38%. This clone was seen more than once but under ten times. Its antigen is as yet unknown. Germline V gives CDR1 MGHRA, CDR2 YSYEKL. The CDR3 sequence is 14 residues long. V was shortened by 1 base and J by 1 base, with 7 bases between the two germline ends. The sequence derives from a human donor who was the organ donor for an intestinal transplant. The chain employs TRBV4-1 and TRBJ1-1; D remains unclear. The sample here was unstimulated CD8+ T cells sorted from spleen or lymph node cells, taken before transplant. Here the CDR3 DNA reads TGCGCCAGCAGCCAAGTGTCCTGGAACACTGAAGCTTTCTTT. Residues: CASSQVSWNTEAFF.